These 29 T cell receptor beta chains share one sample of origin, sequenced in a study of T cell responses to AZD1222 COVID-19 vaccine. Sequenced by immunoSEQ multiplex PCR; TCRdb stores in-frame clones only, minus some. The table lists some 81,000 clones, about 86% of them singletons, with around 5.4% in the top ten. Here the sequenced sample was peripheral blood, taken 28 days after the second AZD1222 dose. Every receptor here comes from an adult who received the AZD1222 COVID-19 vaccine.

V usage is TRBV29-1 and J usage is TRBJ2-2, with a tentative D call TRBD2 (5 bases). The CDR3 consists of 15 residues. CDR1 and CDR2 (germline): SQVTM, ANQGSEA. Trimming took off 4 bases at V and 5 bases at J, with 17 bases between the two ends. The CDR3 here is CSVGRGGSATGELFF. The DNA for the CDR3 is TGCAGCGTTGGCCGGGGTGGTTCGGCGACCGGGGAGCTGTTTTTT.

This sequence joins TRBV19 and TRBJ1-5; D remains unclear. CDR1 and CDR2 from the germline V gene are LNHDA and SQIVND (reference sequence). V lost 6 bases and J lost 1, with 10 bases in between. This CDR3 spans 14 amino acids. The CDR3 coding sequence is TGTGCCAGTAGGCAGGTCGCAAGCAATCAGCCCCAGCATTTT. Its protein is CASRQVASNQPQHF.

The chain combines TRBV6-6 with TRBJ2-7; 7 nucleotides line up with TRBD2. The CDR3 extends over 14 amino acids. Trimming at V came to 0 bases and at J to 5 bases, leaving 4 bases not matched to a gene. Germline V gives CDR1 MNHNY, CDR2 SVGAGI (reference sequence). The CDR3 DNA is TGTGCCAGCAGTTACTCTGCGGGAGAAAACGAGCAGTACTTC. It encodes CASSYSAGENEQYF.

The chain links TRBV11-2 to TRBJ2-5; D is possibly TRBD2 (5 bases). Trimming removed 3 bases at V and 5 bases at J, with 10 bases between. Germline loops: CDR1 SGHAT, CDR2 FQNNGV. This CDR3 region has 13 residues. As DNA, the CDR3 is TGTGCCAGCAGCTTCGGGGTGGGCGAGACCCAGTACTTC. Encoded protein: CASSFGVGETQYF.

This chain links TRBV6-5 with TRBJ2-1, with 8 bases lining up with TRBD2. V lost 10 bases, J lost 3 bases, and 11 bases stayed unmatched. CDR1 and CDR2 from the germline V gene are MNHEY and SVGAGI. This CDR3 is 15 amino acids long. The CDR3 sequence: CAISTLAGHYNEQFF. The DNA of the CDR3 is TGTGCCATATCGACTTTAGCGGGGCACTACAATGAGCAGTTCTTC.

The J gene is TRBJ1-2, the V gene TRBV5-4, with a weak D call TRBD1 (5 bases). This CDR3 is built from 14 residues. Germline assignment: CDR1 SGHNT and CDR2 YYREEE (reference sequence). The V and J ends lost 4 bases and 1 base respectively, with 11 bases between them. The chain's CDR3 is CASSPWGGNYGYTF. In DNA, the CDR3 is TGTGCCAGCAGCCCCTGGGGCGGTAACTATGGCTACACCTTC.

The chain combines TRBV4-1 with TRBJ1-4; maybe TRBD1 (6 bases). There are 14 residues in the CDR3. Germline loops: CDR1 MGHRA, CDR2 YSYEKL. With 4 bases removed from V and 8 bases from J, the gap between germline ends came to 14 bases. CDR3 in DNA: TGCGCCAGCAGCCGTGAGCAGGGGAGGGAAAAACTGTTTTTT. Its translation is CASSREQGREKLFF.

The chain is built from TRBV28 and TRBJ1-4; D perhaps matches TRBD1 (6 bases). V lost 5 bases and J lost 5, with 15 bases in between. Per germline, CDR1 MDHEN and CDR2 SYDVKM. The CDR3 extends over 15 amino acids. The CDR3 region has the DNA TGTGCCAGCAGTCCCCCGCGAGGGGGGAATGAAAAACTGTTTTTT. It specifies CASSPPRGGNEKLFF.

The chain links TRBV28 to TRBJ1-5; D is perhaps TRBD1 (5 bases). Germline CDR1 MDHEN, CDR2 SYDVKM. This CDR3 is built from 14 residues. The germline V and J ends were trimmed by 3 bases and 3 bases, with 9 bases remaining between them. CDR3 bases: TGTGCCAGCAGTTTGGGGCAGGCCAATCAGCCCCAGCATTTT. It encodes CASSLGQANQPQHF.

The chain carries TRBV6-2 or TRBV6-3 and TRBJ1-1; D is undetermined. Germline-derived CDR1 and CDR2 are MNHEY and SVGEGT. The CDR3 extends over 18 amino acids. The V gene lost 6 bases and the J gene lost 4 bases, with 27 bases spanning the gap. CDR3 sequence reads: CASSLRPERQSGVTEAFF. The CDR3 DNA follows: TGTGCCAGCAGCCTACGCCCGGAAAGACAATCCGGTGTCACTGAAGCTTTCTTT.

The chain has TRBV9 and TRBJ2-7; 13 bases line up with TRBD2. Losses at the gene ends were 4 bases for V and 7 bases for J; bases not matched to a gene: 8. This CDR3 spans 15 amino acids. Germline-derived CDR1 and CDR2 are SGDLS and YYNGEE. This chain's CDR3 is CASSLGGLAGDEQYF. The CDR3 DNA follows: TGTGCCAGCAGCCTGGGTGGACTAGCGGGAGATGAGCAGTACTTC.

The chain has TRBV5-1 and TRBJ1-5; D is ambiguous. V gave up 0 bases and J gave up 9 bases, with 10 bases separating them. This CDR3 is built from 13 residues. Germline loops: CDR1 SGHRS, CDR2 YFSETQ. CDR3 nucleotides: TGCGCCAGCAGCTTGGAGGTGGAAGGGCCCCAGCATTTT. This gives the protein CASSLEVEGPQHF.

The genes are TRBV28 and TRBJ1-1; D is uncertain. Trimming stripped 1 base from V and 0 bases from J, with 9 bases between. The CDR3 spans 15 residues. Germline CDR1 is MDHEN and CDR2 is SYDVKM. CDR3 sequence reads: CASSLSAGLNTEAFF. CDR3 DNA: TGTGCCAGCAGTTTATCGGCAGGTCTGAACACTGAAGCTTTCTTT.

The V and J genes are TRBV5-5 and TRBJ1-1, with TRBD1 as a possible D gene (5 bases). The ends were cut back, 3 bases at V and 1 base at J, with 7 bases in the middle. This CDR3 comprises 13 residues. Germline CDR1 SGHKS, CDR2 YYEKEE (reference sequence). CDR3 DNA sequence: TGTGCCAGCAGCTCGAGGGGGAACACTGAAGCTTTCTTT. Amino acids: CASSSRGNTEAFF.

The chain combines TRBV7-2 with TRBJ1-6, with 9 bases that match TRBD1. Germline CDR1 and CDR2: SGHTA and FQGNSA. Trimming took 3 bases from V and 8 from J; bases not matched to a gene: 2. This CDR3 spans 14 amino acids. CDR3: CASSLDRGDSPLHF. In nucleotides, the CDR3 is TGTGCCAGCAGCTTGGACAGGGGTGATTCACCCCTCCACTTT.

The chain combines TRBV14 with TRBJ1-2; D is uncertain. CDR1 and CDR2 (germline): SGHDN, FVKESK. The CDR3 contains 15 residues. Trimming pared 0 bases from V and 3 bases from J, leaving 11 bases between. CDR3 region: CASSQDARTDYGYTF. As DNA, the CDR3 is TGTGCCAGCAGCCAAGACGCCCGCACCGACTATGGCTACACCTTC.

V gene TRBV4-1 combines with J gene TRBJ2-1; 8 bases map to TRBD2. CDR1 MGHRA and CDR2 YSYEKL come from the germline V gene. Trimming cost V 1 base and J 6 bases; bases outside gene matches: 5. The CDR3 is 15 amino acids. This chain's CDR3 is CASSQGELAGNEQFF. The CDR3 nucleotides read TGCGCCAGCAGCCAAGGCGAGCTAGCGGGCAATGAGCAGTTCTTC.

This clone was observed a few times. The chain carries TRBV30 and TRBJ1-3; weak D call: TRBD1 (5 bases). Germline CDR1 GTSNPN, CDR2 SVGIG (reference sequence). CDR3 length: 12 amino acids. V shed 8 bases and J shed 0 bases, with 8 bases lying between them. The CDR3 sequence: CARGVSGNTIYF. The CDR3 DNA sequence: TGTGCCCGGGGGGTCTCTGGAAACACCATATATTTT.

This rearrangement joins TRBV18 to TRBJ2-1; 11 bases line up with TRBD2. CDR3 length: 15 amino acids. The ends lost 3 bases at V and 4 bases at J; junction bases unmatched: 2. Germline CDR1 is KGHSH and CDR2 is LQKENI. The CDR3, as DNA: TGTGCCAGCTCACCGACTAGCGGGGTATACAATGAGCAGTTCTTC. This encodes CASSPTSGVYNEQFF.

The chain joins TRBV19 to TRBJ2-7; no definite D call. CDR3 length: 13 amino acids. The V end lost 7 bases, the J end lost 0 bases, and 10 bases lay between the germline ends. Germline-derived CDR1 and CDR2 are LNHDA and SQIVND (reference sequence). The CDR3 spells CASNDRSSYEQYF. The CDR3 DNA reads TGTGCCAGTAATGACCGAAGCTCCTACGAGCAGTACTTC.

The chain uses TRBV4-1 and TRBJ1-4, with 10 nucleotides matching TRBD1. The CDR3 spans 14 residues. Germline CDR1 is MGHRA and CDR2 is YSYEKL. Unmatched junction bases numbered 0, after V lost 1 base and J lost 7 bases. The CDR3 coding sequence is TGCGCCAGCAGCCAAGGGGACAGGGGTGAAAAACTGTTTTTT. Its protein product is CASSQGDRGEKLFF.

The chain is built from TRBV3-1 (or the pseudogene TRBV3-2) and TRBJ2-7; D remains unclear. Trimming stripped 1 base from V and 5 bases from J, with 6 bases between. Germline CDR1 and CDR2: LGHDT and YNNKEL (reference sequence). The CDR3 loop spans 12 amino acids. CDR3 sequence reads: CASSQGTDEQYF. The CDR3 nucleotides read TGTGCCAGCAGCCAAGGGACCGACGAGCAGTACTTC.

V and J are TRBV18 and TRBJ2-7; TRBD1 agrees at 8 bases. The germline CDR1 and CDR2 sequences are KGHSH and LQKENI. The CDR3 loop spans 15 amino acids. V shed 6 bases and J 2 bases; nucleotides not matched to a gene: 9. For the CDR3, the DNA is TGTGCCAGCTCGCTACCCGGGACAGGTCCCTACGAGCAGTACTTC. As protein: CASSLPGTGPYEQYF.

This rearrangement joins TRBV7-3 to TRBJ2-1; TRBD2 matches 9 bases. This CDR3 is 13 amino acids long. Looked up from germline, CDR1 is SGHTA and CDR2 is FQGTGA. The J segment lost 8 bases and the V segment lost 6 bases, leaving 5 bases of the junction unmatched. This chain's CDR3 is CASSGREGHEQFF. The CDR3 coding sequence is TGTGCCAGCAGTGGGCGGGAGGGCCATGAGCAGTTCTTC.

This clone was observed a single time. The genes are TRBV18 and TRBJ2-7; maybe TRBD1 (5 bases). CDR1 KGHSH and CDR2 LQKENI come from the germline V gene. CDR3 length: 16 residues. The V and J ends lost 6 bases and 6 bases respectively, with 24 bases between them. The CDR3 sequence is CASSTSQGSTMAEQYF. The CDR3 DNA sequence: TGTGCCAGCTCTACAAGTCAGGGCTCTACTATGGCCGAGCAGTACTTC.

The gene calls are TRBV5-1 and TRBJ2-7; D is unclear. Trimming took 5 bases from V and 2 from J, leaving 11 bases between them. CDR1 is SGHRS, CDR2 YFSETQ, per germline. The CDR3 runs 13 residues. The CDR3, as DNA: TGCGCCAGCAGGATGGGGTTGACCTACGAGCAGTACTTC. Its translation is CASRMGLTYEQYF.

The chain combines TRBV29-1 with TRBJ1-2; TRBD1 might be the D (5 bases). From germline, CDR1 is SQVTM and CDR2 ANQGSEA. V was shortened by 7 bases and J by 7 bases, with 16 bases between the two germline ends. The CDR3 covers 12 residues. CDR3 coding DNA: TGCAGCGACTCCCATGGGGGGGGTGGCTACACCTTC. Residues: CSDSHGGGGYTF. The entire variable domain, with the rest obtained from reference TRBV29-1 and TRBJ1-2, is as follows: SAVISQKPSRDICQRGTSLTIQCQVDSQVTMMFWYRQQPGQSLTLIATANQGSEATYESGFVIDKFPISRPNLTFSTLTVSNMSPEDSSIYLCSDSHGGGGYTFGSGTRLTVV.

The J gene is TRBJ1-2, the V gene TRBV28; D call uncertain. The ends were cut back, 2 bases at V and 7 bases at J, with 14 bases in the middle. There are 14 residues in the CDR3. Germline V gene data show CDR1 as MDHEN and CDR2 as SYDVKM. The DNA of the CDR3 is TGTGCCAGCAGTTTAAACTCCCCAGAAGGTGGCTACACCTTC. Its translation: CASSLNSPEGGYTF.

The chain employs TRBV28 and TRBJ2-7; 7 bases are shared with TRBD1. CDR3 length: 14 residues. The germline V gene encodes CDR1 MDHEN and CDR2 SYDVKM. The J segment lost 2 bases and the V segment lost 4 bases, leaving 5 bases of the junction unmatched. The CDR3 DNA follows: TGTGCCAGCAGTTGGGCCGGGACAGCCTACGAGCAGTACTTC. It yields the protein CASSWAGTAYEQYF.